This T cell receptor beta chain was captured in a study of T-cell memory formation after mild COVID-19. Study-level background: Largely donor-specific sequence clusters came from two donors. Findings of the study overall: Clones that contracted from day 15 to 85 were balanced CD4/CD8, while later expanders leaned CD4+.

TCRdb analysed the 5' RACE reads with MiXCR anew, one entry per CDR3 protein. This table holds approximately 560,000 distinct CDR3 sequences, around 15% found once. The V gene end was trimmed by 4 bases and the J gene end by 10 bases; junction bases not matched to a gene: 3. Germline V lookup: CDR1 SGHRS, CDR2 YFSETQ. The CDR3 is 13 residues long. This clonotype was detected ten times or more. Its antigen is undetermined. The clonotype originates from an adult woman who had mild COVID-19 (a few samples of this study predate the infection). Cell type and time point are not known. Sequencing input: PBMCs or a T cell subset sorted from them (not recorded which). The chain links TRBV5-1 to TRBJ2-1; TRBD1 matches at 12 bases. In DNA, the CDR3 is TGCGCCAGCAGCCCGGGACAGGGGGCAGAGCAGTTCTTC. Encoded protein: CASSPGQGAEQFF.